The TCR beta chain described here comes from a study of beta chain features in type 1 diabetes. This clone has a handful of counts. The germline V gene encodes CDR1 LNHDA and CDR2 SQIVND (reference sequence). This CDR3 has 17 residues. With 5 bases clipped from V and 7 bases from J, the junction kept 13 bases outside the gene matches. Expressed TCRB transcripts were sequenced because the isolated RNA had all been reverse transcribed beforehand. Some clones are missing from TCRdb's copy, which holds only in-frame ones; the method was immunoSEQ multiplex PCR. The data show about 400,000 clones, with roughly an eighth seen just once and around 0.015% held by the top ten.

What was sequenced was naive CD4+ T cells from blood. This sequence originates from a young man in good health. This chain links TRBV19 with TRBJ2-1, with 11 nucleotides matching TRBD2. Written as DNA, the CDR3 is TGTGCCAGTAGTGACCCGGGACTAGCGGAGTCATTTAATGAGCAGTTCTTC. Translated, it gives CASSDPGLAESFNEQFF.